Following are 15 T cell receptor beta chains from one sample sequenced in a study of early T cells in non-severe SARS-CoV-2 infection. TCRdb redid the calling of the 5' RACE reads with MiXCR, one entry per CDR3 protein. This sample yields 35,000 to 40,000 distinct CDR3 sequences, of which over 8.5% are seen a single time; roughly 12% belongs to the top ten. The material sequenced was whole blood. The receptors stem from an adult who was a healthcare worker with PCR-confirmed SARS-CoV-2 infection or an uninfected control (not recorded which).

This clonotype was found many times. The chain combines TRBV3-1 with TRBJ1-2; D might be TRBD1 (5 bases). This CDR3 is built from 15 residues. Germline V lookup: CDR1 LGHDT, CDR2 YNNKEL (reference sequence). Trimming took 0 bases from V and 3 from J, leaving 11 bases between them. CDR3 sequence reads: CASSQDEGAYYGYTF. CDR3 bases: TGTGCCAGCAGCCAAGATGAAGGGGCCTACTATGGCTACACCTTC.

At least ten counts were recorded for this clonotype. The gene calls are TRBV7-2 and TRBJ1-4, with unresolved D. CDR3 length: 16 amino acids. Trimming left V 2 bases short and J 0 bases short, with 10 bases between. Looked up from germline, CDR1 is SGHTA and CDR2 is FQGNSA. The CDR3 nucleotides are TGTGCCAGCAGCTTAAGGCCGCTCCCAACTAATGAAAAACTGTTTTTT. Its protein product is CASSLRPLPTNEKLFF.

This clonotype was observed many times. This rearrangement joins TRBV7-6 to TRBJ2-3; 8 bases map to TRBD2. The germline V gene encodes CDR1 SGHVS and CDR2 FNYEAQ. The CDR3 length is 16 residues. V was pared by 0 bases and J by 5 bases, with 7 bases of the junction left unmatched. In DNA form, the CDR3 reads TGTGCCAGCAGCTTAGCGATTCTAGCGGGTGGAGATACGCAGTATTTT. It translates to CASSLAILAGGDTQYF.

This clonotype was recorded many times. The chain combines TRBV29-1 with TRBJ1-1; the match to TRBD1 covers 9 bases. Germline V gives CDR1 SQVTM, CDR2 ANQGSEA. The CDR3 is made up of 13 amino acids. V gave up 7 bases and J gave up 6 bases; unmatched junction bases: 9. The CDR3 loop reads CSGRGQGDSEAFF. Written as DNA, the CDR3 is TGCAGCGGGAGGGGACAGGGCGACTCTGAAGCTTTCTTT.

The chain employs TRBV3-1 and TRBJ1-6; D might be TRBD1 (5 bases). The CDR3 extends over 15 amino acids. CDR1 LGHDT and CDR2 YNNKEL come from the germline V gene (reference sequence). V was clipped by 1 base and J by 9 bases, with 13 bases between them. Here the CDR3 DNA reads TGTGCCAGCAGCCAAGCGGGAGGGGAAGGTTCACCCCTCCACTTT. It codes for CASSQAGGEGSPLHF.

The rearrangement links TRBV12-3 or TRBV12-4 to TRBJ2-7, with 10 positions matching TRBD1. This CDR3 is 15 amino acids long. With V trimmed by 6 bases and J by 1 base, 6 bases remained unmatched. CDR3 nucleotide sequence: TGTGCCAGCAGCCCGGGGACAGGGGTTTCCTACGAGCAGTACTTC. This codes for CASSPGTGVSYEQYF.

This clonotype was found many times. The V and J genes are TRBV29-1 and TRBJ2-1; a weak D match, TRBD1 (5 bases). The germline V and J ends were trimmed by 2 bases and 2 bases, with 22 bases remaining between them. Germline V gives CDR1 SQVTM, CDR2 ANQGSEA. This CDR3 region has 18 residues. The DNA for the CDR3 is TGCAGCGTTGAAATCGGGCAGGGTTGGGAAACAACCTACAATGAGCAGTTCTTC. Protein product: CSVEIGQGWETTYNEQFF.

This clonotype was counted only a few times. The chain employs TRBV28 and TRBJ2-5; D unclear. Germline V gene lookup returns CDR1 MDHEN and CDR2 SYDVKM. The CDR3 extends over 13 amino acids. V dropped 3 bases and J dropped 4 bases, with 9 bases sitting between them. The CDR3: CASSLGHRETQYF. The DNA of the CDR3 is TGTGCCAGCAGTTTGGGTCACCGAGAGACCCAGTACTTC.

Ten or more counts support this clonotype. This chain links TRBV2 with TRBJ2-5, with D possibly being TRBD2 (5 bases). Germline assignment: CDR1 SNHLY and CDR2 FYNNEI. This CDR3 region has 14 residues. V was pared by 6 bases and J by 2 bases, with 13 bases between. This CDR3 is CASSQTRLQETQYF. Here the CDR3 DNA reads TGTGCCAGCAGCCAAACAAGACTACAAGAGACCCAGTACTTC.

This clonotype came up many times. The J gene is TRBJ1-6, the V gene TRBV28; D gene unclear. The CDR3 spans 18 residues. Trimming took 4 bases from V and 3 from J, leaving 19 bases between them. Per germline, CDR1 MDHEN and CDR2 SYDVKM. CDR3 nucleotides: TGTGCCAGCAGTTCTCAACCCCTAGGACGGAACTATAATTCACCCCTCCACTTT. This translates into CASSSQPLGRNYNSPLHF.

This clonotype was recorded many times. This rearrangement joins TRBV20-1 to TRBJ2-1, with 11 positions matching TRBD2. CDR1 and CDR2 from the germline V gene are DFQATT and SNEGSKA (reference sequence). The CDR3 is 14 residues long. V gave up 6 bases and J gave up 5 bases; unmatched junction bases: 6. CDR3 sequence (DNA): TGCAGTGCCCTAGCGGGGGGCAGGAACAATGAGCAGTTCTTC. Protein sequence: CSALAGGRNNEQFF.

This clonotype was seen at least ten times. This chain connects TRBV28 to TRBJ1-1; D is ambiguous. Looked up from germline, CDR1 is MDHEN and CDR2 is SYDVKM. Trimming took off 7 bases at V and 5 bases at J, with 23 bases between the two ends. There are 16 residues in the CDR3. The CDR3 reads CASTPHGRVRRTEAFF. The CDR3, as DNA: TGTGCCAGCACCCCTCATGGGCGAGTTCGCCGAACTGAAGCTTTCTTT.

This clonotype has at least ten counts. The chain has TRBV12-3 or TRBV12-4 and TRBJ1-5; 7 nucleotides agree with TRBD1. The CDR3 contains 13 residues. The trim removed 6 bases at V and 6 bases at J, leaving 5 bases unmatched. The CDR3 bases are TGTGCCAGCAGCACAGGGGAGGCTCAGCCCCAGCATTTT. It translates to CASSTGEAQPQHF.

This clonotype was picked up many times. This chain connects TRBV7-9 to TRBJ2-5; D is undetermined. V shed 0 bases and J shed 0 bases, with 5 bases lying between them. The germline V gene encodes CDR1 SEHNR and CDR2 FQNEAQ (reference sequence). The CDR3 is made up of 14 amino acids. The CDR3 DNA follows: TGTGCCAGCAGCTTAGCAGTCTACCAAGAGACCCAGTACTTC. Translation: CASSLAVYQETQYF.

This clonotype was found a few times. The genes are TRBV7-9 and TRBJ2-5, with no clear D. V lost 1 base and J lost 1, with 10 bases in between. In germline, CDR1 is SEHNR, CDR2 FQNEAQ (reference sequence). The CDR3 covers 15 residues. The CDR3 region has the DNA TGTGCCAGCAGCTTAGGGTTCACTTCCCAAGAGACCCAGTACTTC. It specifies CASSLGFTSQETQYF.